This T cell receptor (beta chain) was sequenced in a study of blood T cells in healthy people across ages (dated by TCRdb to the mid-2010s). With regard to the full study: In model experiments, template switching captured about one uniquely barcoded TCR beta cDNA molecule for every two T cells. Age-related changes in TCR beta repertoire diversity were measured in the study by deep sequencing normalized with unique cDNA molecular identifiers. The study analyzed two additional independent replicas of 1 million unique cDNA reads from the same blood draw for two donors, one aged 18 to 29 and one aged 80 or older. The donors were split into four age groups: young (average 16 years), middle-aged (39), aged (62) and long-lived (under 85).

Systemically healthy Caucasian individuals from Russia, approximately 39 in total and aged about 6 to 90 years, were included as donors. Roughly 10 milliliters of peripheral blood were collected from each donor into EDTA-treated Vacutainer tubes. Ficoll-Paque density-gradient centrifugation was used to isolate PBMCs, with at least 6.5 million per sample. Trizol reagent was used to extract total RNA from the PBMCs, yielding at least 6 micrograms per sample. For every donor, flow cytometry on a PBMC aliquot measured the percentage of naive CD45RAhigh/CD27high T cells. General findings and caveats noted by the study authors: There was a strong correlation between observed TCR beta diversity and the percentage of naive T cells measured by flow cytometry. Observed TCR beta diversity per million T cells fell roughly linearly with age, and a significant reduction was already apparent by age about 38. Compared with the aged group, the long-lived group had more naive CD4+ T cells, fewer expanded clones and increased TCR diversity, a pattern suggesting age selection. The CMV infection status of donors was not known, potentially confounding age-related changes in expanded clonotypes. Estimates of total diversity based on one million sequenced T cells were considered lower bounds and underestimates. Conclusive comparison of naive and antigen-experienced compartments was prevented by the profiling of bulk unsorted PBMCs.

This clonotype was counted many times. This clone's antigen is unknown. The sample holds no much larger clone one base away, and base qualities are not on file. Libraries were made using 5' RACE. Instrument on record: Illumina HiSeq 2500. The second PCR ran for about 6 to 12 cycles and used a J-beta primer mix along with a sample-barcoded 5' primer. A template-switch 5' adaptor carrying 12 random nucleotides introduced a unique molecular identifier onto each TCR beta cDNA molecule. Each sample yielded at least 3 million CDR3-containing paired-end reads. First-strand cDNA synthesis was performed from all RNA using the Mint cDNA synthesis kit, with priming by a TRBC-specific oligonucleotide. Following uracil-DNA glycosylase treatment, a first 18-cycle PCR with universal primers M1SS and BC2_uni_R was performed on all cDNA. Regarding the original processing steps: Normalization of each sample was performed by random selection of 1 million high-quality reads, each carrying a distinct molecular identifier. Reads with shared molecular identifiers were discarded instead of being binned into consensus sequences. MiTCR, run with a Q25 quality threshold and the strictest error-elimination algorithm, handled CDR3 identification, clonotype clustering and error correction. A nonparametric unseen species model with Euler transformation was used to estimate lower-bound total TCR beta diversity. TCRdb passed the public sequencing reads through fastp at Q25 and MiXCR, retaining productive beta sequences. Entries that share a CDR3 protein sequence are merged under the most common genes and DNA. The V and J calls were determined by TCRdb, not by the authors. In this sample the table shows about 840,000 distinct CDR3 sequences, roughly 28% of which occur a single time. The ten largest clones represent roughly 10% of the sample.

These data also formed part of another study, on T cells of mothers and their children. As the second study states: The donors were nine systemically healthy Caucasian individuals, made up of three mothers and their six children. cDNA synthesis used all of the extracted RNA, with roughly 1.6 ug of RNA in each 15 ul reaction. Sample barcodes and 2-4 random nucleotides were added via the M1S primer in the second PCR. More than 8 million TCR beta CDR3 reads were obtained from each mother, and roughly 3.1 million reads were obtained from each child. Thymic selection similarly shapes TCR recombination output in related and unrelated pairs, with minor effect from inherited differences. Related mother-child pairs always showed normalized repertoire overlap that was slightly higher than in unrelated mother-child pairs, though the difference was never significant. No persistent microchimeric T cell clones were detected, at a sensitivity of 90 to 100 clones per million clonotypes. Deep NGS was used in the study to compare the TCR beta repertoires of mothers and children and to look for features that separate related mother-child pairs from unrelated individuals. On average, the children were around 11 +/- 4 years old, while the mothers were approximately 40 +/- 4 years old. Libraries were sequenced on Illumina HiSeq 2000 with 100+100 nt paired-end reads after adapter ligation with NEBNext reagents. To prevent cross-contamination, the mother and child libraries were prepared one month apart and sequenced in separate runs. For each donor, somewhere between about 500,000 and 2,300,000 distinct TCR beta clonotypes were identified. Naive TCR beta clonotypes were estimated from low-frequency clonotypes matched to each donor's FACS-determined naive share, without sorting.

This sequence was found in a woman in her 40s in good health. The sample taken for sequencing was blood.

The CDR3 amino acid sequence is: CSAQDRALNLDIQYF. The sequenced DNA: TGCAGTGCCCAGGACAGGGCCCTGAATTTGGACATTCAGTACTTC. The rearrangement joined TRBV20-1 to TRBJ2-4; the central 8 bases match TRBD1. From cysteine to phenylalanine, the CDR3 is 15 amino acids long. The sequence is cut down to CDR3 DNA, 45 bases in frame from base 1. Via the germline V gene (reference sequence), CDR1 is DFQATT and CDR2 SNEGSKA. From V the trimming removes 6 bases and from J it removes 8 bases, while the gene matches leave 15 bases of the junction unaccounted for.